This T cell receptor beta chain appears in the sequencing data of a study of T cells expressing NK-cell markers. Reanalyzing the 5' RACE reads, TCRdb keeps one entry per CDR3 protein, without DNA. Its table lists 500,000 to 700,000 distinct CDR3 sequences. The CDR3 extends over 14 amino acids. This TCR was recovered from a man between 18 and 35 years old in good health. The chain links TRBV12-3 or TRBV12-4 to TRBJ1-1; TCRdb outputs TRBD1, but without DNA this stays unchecked. Sequencing input: blood T cells: a sorted CD56 or NKG2C T cell subset, CD4+ or CD8+ T cells, or bulk PBMC T cells (not recorded which). The CDR3 loop is CASRKPGQHTEAFF.